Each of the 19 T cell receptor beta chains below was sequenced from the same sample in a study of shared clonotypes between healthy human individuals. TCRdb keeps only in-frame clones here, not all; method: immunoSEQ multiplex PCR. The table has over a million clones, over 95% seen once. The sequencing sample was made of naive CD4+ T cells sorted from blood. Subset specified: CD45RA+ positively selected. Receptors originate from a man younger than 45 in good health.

In DNA form, the CDR3 reads TGTGCCAGCAGTTCCGGGCAGGGGGCGGTTGAGCAGTTCTTC. Translation gives CASSSGQGAVEQFF. The chain joins TRBV6-5 to TRBJ2-1, with 8 bases aligning to TRBD1. CDR1 MNHEY and CDR2 SVGAGI come from the germline V gene. The junction had 8 bases not matched to a gene; V was cut back by 4 bases and J by 9 bases. The CDR3 sequence is 14 residues long.

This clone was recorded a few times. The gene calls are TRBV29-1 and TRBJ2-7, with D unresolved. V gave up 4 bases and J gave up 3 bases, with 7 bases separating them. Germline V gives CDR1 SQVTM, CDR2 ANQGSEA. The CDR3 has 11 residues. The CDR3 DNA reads TGCAGCGTTGGGACGCTCTACGAGCAGTACTTC. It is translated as CSVGTLYEQYF.

CDR3 in amino acids: CASSHPAKGGAGAKNIQYF. The CDR3 nucleotides read TGTGCCAGCAGCCACCCTGCAAAAGGGGGCGCTGGAGCCAAAAACATTCAGTACTTC. This rearrangement joins TRBV4-2 to TRBJ2-4; 7 nucleotides match TRBD1. The trim removed 3 bases at V and 0 bases at J, leaving 14 bases unmatched. Per the germline V gene, CDR1 is LGHNA and CDR2 is YNFKEQ. This CDR3 has 19 residues.

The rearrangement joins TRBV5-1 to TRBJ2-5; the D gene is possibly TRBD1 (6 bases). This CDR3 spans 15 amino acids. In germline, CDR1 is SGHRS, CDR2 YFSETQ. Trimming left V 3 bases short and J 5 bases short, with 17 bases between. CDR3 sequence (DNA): TGCGCCAGCAGCTACCCTGTGGGGGCAGGCGAGACCCAGTACTTC. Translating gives CASSYPVGAGETQYF.

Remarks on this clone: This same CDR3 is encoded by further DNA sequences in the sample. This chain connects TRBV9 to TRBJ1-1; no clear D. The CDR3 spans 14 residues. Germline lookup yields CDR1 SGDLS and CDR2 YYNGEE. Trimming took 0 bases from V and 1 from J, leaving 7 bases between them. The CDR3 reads CASSVAYGNTEAFF. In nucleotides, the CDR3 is TGTGCCAGCAGCGTAGCTTATGGGAACACTGAAGCTTTCTTT.

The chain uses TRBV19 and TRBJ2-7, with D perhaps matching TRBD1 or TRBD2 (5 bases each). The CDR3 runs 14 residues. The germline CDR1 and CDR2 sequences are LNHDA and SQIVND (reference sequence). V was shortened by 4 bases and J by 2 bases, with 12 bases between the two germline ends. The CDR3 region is CASSRDRRAYEQYF. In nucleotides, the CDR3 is TGTGCCAGTAGTAGGGACCGACGCGCCTACGAGCAGTACTTC.

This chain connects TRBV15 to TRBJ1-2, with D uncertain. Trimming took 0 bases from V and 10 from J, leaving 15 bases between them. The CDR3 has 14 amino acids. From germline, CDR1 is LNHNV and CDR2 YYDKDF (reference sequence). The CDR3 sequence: CATSRDSTAGYYTF. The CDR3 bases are TGTGCCACCAGCAGAGATTCGACGGCGGGTTACTACACCTTC.

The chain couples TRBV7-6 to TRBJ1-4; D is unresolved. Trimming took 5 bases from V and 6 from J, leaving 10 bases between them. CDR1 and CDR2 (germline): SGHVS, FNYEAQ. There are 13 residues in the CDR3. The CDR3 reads CASSLPPDEKLFF. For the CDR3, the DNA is TGTGCCAGCAGCCTCCCCCCGGATGAAAAACTGTTTTTT.

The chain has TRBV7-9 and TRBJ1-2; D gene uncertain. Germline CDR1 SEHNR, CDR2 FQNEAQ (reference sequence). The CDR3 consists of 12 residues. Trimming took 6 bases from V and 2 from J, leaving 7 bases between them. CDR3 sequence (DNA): TGTGCCAGCAGTACGCCGAACTATGGCTACACCTTC. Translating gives CASSTPNYGYTF.

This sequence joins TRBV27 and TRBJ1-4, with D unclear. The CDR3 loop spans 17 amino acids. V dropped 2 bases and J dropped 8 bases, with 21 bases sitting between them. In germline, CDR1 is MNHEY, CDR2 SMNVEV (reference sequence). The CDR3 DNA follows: TGTGCCAGCAGTTTAGATCCTGGGTCCGCTGGGTCCGAAAAACTGTTTTTT. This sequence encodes CASSLDPGSAGSEKLFF.

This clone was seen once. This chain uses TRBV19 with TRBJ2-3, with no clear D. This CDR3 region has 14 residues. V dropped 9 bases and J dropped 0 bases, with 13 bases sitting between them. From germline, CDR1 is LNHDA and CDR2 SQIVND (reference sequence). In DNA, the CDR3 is TGTGCCAGCTCCGGACGGAAGAGCACAGATACGCAGTATTTT. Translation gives CASSGRKSTDTQYF.

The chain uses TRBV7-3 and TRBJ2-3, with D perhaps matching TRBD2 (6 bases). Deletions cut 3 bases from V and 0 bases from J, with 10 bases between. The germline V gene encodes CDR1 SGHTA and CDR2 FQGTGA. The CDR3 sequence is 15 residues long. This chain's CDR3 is CASSFGGGSTDTQYF. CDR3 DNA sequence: TGTGCCAGCAGCTTTGGGGGAGGAAGCACAGATACGCAGTATTTT.

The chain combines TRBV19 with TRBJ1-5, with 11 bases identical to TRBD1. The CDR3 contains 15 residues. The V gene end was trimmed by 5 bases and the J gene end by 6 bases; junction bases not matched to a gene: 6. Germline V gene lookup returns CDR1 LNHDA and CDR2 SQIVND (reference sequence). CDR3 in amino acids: CASSPPGQGVQPQHF. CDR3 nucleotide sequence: TGTGCCAGTAGTCCCCCGGGACAGGGGGTTCAGCCCCAGCATTTT.

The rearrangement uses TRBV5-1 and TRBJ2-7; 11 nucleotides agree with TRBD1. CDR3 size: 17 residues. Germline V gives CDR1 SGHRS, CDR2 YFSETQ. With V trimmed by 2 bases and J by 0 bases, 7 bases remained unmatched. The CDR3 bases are TGCGCCAGCAGCTTCTCCGGGACAGGGGGTTTCTCCTACGAGCAGTACTTC. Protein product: CASSFSGTGGFSYEQYF.

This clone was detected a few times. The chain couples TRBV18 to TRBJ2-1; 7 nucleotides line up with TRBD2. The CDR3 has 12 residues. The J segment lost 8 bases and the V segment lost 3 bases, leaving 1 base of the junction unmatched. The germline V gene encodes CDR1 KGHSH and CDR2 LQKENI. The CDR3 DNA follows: TGTGCCAGCTCACCCGCGGGGGATGAGCAGTTCTTC. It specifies CASSPAGDEQFF.

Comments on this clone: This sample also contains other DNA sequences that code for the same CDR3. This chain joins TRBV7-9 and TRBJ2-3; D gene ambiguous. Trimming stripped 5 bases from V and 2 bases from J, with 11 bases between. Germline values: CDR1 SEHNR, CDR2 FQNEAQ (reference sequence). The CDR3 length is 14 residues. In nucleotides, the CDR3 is TGTGCCAGCAGCCTCTCGGGTATCACAGATACGCAGTATTTT. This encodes CASSLSGITDTQYF.

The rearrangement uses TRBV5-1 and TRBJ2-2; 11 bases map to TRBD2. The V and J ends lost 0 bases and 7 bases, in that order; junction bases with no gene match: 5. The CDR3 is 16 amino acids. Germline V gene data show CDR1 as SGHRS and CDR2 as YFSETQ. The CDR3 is CASSLGLAGSGGELFF. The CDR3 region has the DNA TGCGCCAGCAGCTTGGGACTAGCGGGATCGGGCGGGGAGCTGTTTTTT.

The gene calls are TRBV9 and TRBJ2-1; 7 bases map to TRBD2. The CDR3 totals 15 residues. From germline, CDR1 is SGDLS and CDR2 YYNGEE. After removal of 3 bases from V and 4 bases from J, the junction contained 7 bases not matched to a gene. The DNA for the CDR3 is TGTGCCAGCAGCGCGCCGGGACTAACTTACAATGAGCAGTTCTTC. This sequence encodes CASSAPGLTYNEQFF.

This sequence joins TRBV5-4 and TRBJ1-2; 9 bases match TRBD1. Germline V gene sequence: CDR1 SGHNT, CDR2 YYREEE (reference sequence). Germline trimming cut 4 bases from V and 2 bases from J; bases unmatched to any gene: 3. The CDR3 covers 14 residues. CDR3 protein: CASSMGQGNYGYTF. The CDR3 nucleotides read TGTGCCAGCAGCATGGGACAGGGAAACTATGGCTACACCTTC.